The 19 T cell receptor beta chains given below trace back to one sample, sequenced in a study of cytomegalovirus exposure and HLA in healthy donors. The assay was immunoSEQ multiplex PCR, and TCRdb's table has in-frame clones only and misses some. There are about 340,000 clones in the sample; more than 80% occur only once, and 0.65% to 0.85% lies in the top ten. The sample consisted of PBMCs. The receptors shown here come from a woman aged 18-29 years in good health and CMV-seronegative.

This sequence joins TRBV11-1 and TRBJ2-7; D remains ambiguous. CDR1 SGHAT and CDR2 FQDESV come from the germline V gene (reference sequence). CDR3 length equals 13 residues. V was pared by 6 bases and J by 6 bases, with 15 bases between. This chain's CDR3 is CASRDGNEREQYF. CDR3 in DNA: TGTGCCAGCAGAGATGGTAACGAGCGCGAGCAGTACTTC.

This sequence joins TRBV4-3 and TRBJ2-1, with TRBD2 as a possible D gene (5 bases). Between the trimmed V and J ends, which lost 6 bases and 4 bases, there was a span of 19 bases. The CDR3 runs to 16 residues. CDR1 is LGHNA and CDR2 is YSLEER in the germline V gene. The CDR3 region has the DNA TGCGCCAGCAGTGAAAGCGGCGGGCCGCCTTACAATGAGCAGTTCTTC. Protein sequence: CASSESGGPPYNEQFF.

The chain couples TRBV5-1 to TRBJ1-3, with TRBD1 matching 7 bases. V shed 5 bases, J shed 4 bases, and the junction held 9 bases outside the gene matches. CDR3 length equals 15 residues. Germline V lookup: CDR1 SGHRS, CDR2 YFSETQ. CDR3 DNA: TGCGCCAGCAGTACCGGGACAGCGAAAGGAAACACCATATATTTT. Protein: CASSTGTAKGNTIYF.

The rearrangement joins TRBV28 to TRBJ1-5; D call uncertain. CDR1 is MDHEN, CDR2 SYDVKM, per germline. The CDR3 totals 12 residues. Trimming removed 11 bases at V and 9 bases at J, with 17 bases between. The DNA of the CDR3 is TGTGCCTCCCACCAACGCCCGGGGCCCCAGCATTTT. Its protein is CASHQRPGPQHF.

This chain connects TRBV6-5 to TRBJ2-3, with D possibly matching TRBD2 (7 bases). The ends were cut back, 6 bases at V and 4 bases at J, with 17 bases in the middle. Germline V gene lookup returns CDR1 MNHEY and CDR2 SVGAGI. The CDR3 covers 15 residues. The CDR3 is CASSLLGEGADTQYF. In DNA, the CDR3 is TGTGCCAGCAGCCTCTTAGGGGAGGGGGCAGATACGCAGTATTTT.

This chain connects TRBV11-2 to TRBJ2-7, with 7 bases fitting TRBD2. Germline CDR1 reads SGHAT; CDR2 reads FQNNGV. Trimming took 5 bases from V and 4 from J; bases not matched to a gene: 5. The CDR3 contains 13 residues. Here the CDR3 DNA reads TGTGCCAGCAGCCAGGGAGGGGCTTACGAGCAGTACTTC. Protein: CASSQGGAYEQYF.

The chain has TRBV18 and TRBJ1-4; D unresolved. Germline V gene sequence: CDR1 KGHSH, CDR2 LQKENI. V gave up 6 bases and J gave up 4 bases, with 12 bases separating them. There are 14 residues in the CDR3. The CDR3 DNA sequence: TGTGCCAGCTCCCCCGGGATTGGTAATGAAAAACTGTTTTTT. It codes for CASSPGIGNEKLFF. The full variable domain, with the rest looked up from reference TRBV18 and TRBJ1-4, is NAGVMQNPRHLVRRRGQEARLRCSPMKGHSHVYWYRQLPEEGLKFMVYLQKENIIDESGMPKERFSAEFPKEGPSILRIQQVVRGDSAAYFCASSPGIGNEKLFFGSGTQLSVL.

This sequence joins TRBV10-3 and TRBJ2-1; 8 bases line up with TRBD2. Germline V lookup: CDR1 ENHRY, CDR2 SYGVKD. Trimming at V came to 4 bases and at J to 5 bases, leaving 4 bases not matched to a gene. The CDR3 length is 14 residues. The CDR3 sequence is CAISVSGGDNEQFF. In DNA form, the CDR3 reads TGTGCCATCAGTGTCAGCGGGGGAGACAATGAGCAGTTCTTC.

V is TRBV18 and J is TRBJ2-5; the match to TRBD2 covers 8 bases. The germline V gene has CDR1 KGHSH and CDR2 LQKENI. V lost 3 bases to trimming and J lost 0 bases; unmatched junction nucleotides: 9. CDR3 length equals 17 residues. Here the CDR3 reads CASSPLAGVVHQETQYF. The DNA of the CDR3 is TGTGCCAGCTCACCGCTAGCGGGCGTGGTGCACCAAGAGACCCAGTACTTC.

This chain joins TRBV7-9 and TRBJ2-1; perhaps TRBD2 as D (5 bases). The length of the CDR3 is 15 residues. V was clipped by 5 bases and J by 6 bases, with 17 bases between them. Germline CDR1 SEHNR, CDR2 FQNEAQ (reference sequence). CDR3 loop: CASSLPTGSPNEQFF. CDR3 coding DNA: TGTGCCAGCAGCCTCCCTACGGGGAGCCCCAATGAGCAGTTCTTC.

V usage is TRBV25-1 and J usage is TRBJ2-1; possibly TRBD2 for D (6 bases). The V gene lost 1 base and the J gene lost 12 bases, with 16 bases spanning the gap. CDR1 and CDR2 (germline): MGHDK, SYGVNS. The CDR3 sequence is 14 residues long. As DNA, the CDR3 is TGTGCCAGCAGTGAATCGGTCGGGGCGGGACGGCAGTTCTTC. Its translation: CASSESVGAGRQFF.

V is TRBV27 and J is TRBJ1-2, with 7 bases aligning to TRBD1. Germline-derived CDR1 and CDR2 are MNHEY and SMNVEV (reference sequence). The CDR3 runs to 14 residues. V lost 6 bases and J lost 2; bases outside the gene matches: 6. The CDR3 DNA follows: TGTGCCAGCAGATTACGACAGGGCAACTATGGCTACACCTTC. This gives the protein CASRLRQGNYGYTF.

CDR3 region: CASSQPSHLGQGVYNEQFF. Here the CDR3 DNA reads TGTGCCAGCAGCCAACCATCCCATTTGGGACAGGGAGTCTACAATGAGCAGTTCTTC. This sequence joins TRBV4-2 and TRBJ2-1; 9 bases match TRBD1. From germline, CDR1 is LGHNA and CDR2 YNFKEQ. With 2 bases clipped from V and 3 bases from J, the junction kept 14 bases outside the gene matches. The CDR3 consists of 19 residues.

V and J are TRBV11-2 and TRBJ2-2; 8 bases agree with TRBD2. Germline CDR1 is SGHAT and CDR2 is FQNNGV. There are 15 residues in the CDR3. The ends lost 1 base at V and 4 bases at J; junction bases unmatched: 2. The DNA of the CDR3 is TGTGCCAGCAGCTTAGGGGCGGGAGGCACCGGGGAGCTGTTTTTT. Protein sequence: CASSLGAGGTGELFF. Using reference TRBV11-2 and TRBJ2-2 for the parts outside the CDR3, the full variable domain is EAGVAQSPRYKIIEKRQSVAFWCNPISGHATLYWYQQILGQGPKLLIQFQNNGVVDDSQLPKDRFSAERLKGVDSTLKIQPAKLEDSAVYLCASSLGAGGTGELFFGEGSRLTVL.

V gene TRBV7-3 combines with J gene TRBJ2-5, with D maybe TRBD1 (6 bases). Trimming took 2 bases from V and 0 from J, leaving 10 bases between them. CDR1 and CDR2 (germline): SGHTA, FQGTGA. The CDR3 spans 15 residues. The CDR3 loop is CASSLGQTYQETQYF. CDR3 nucleotides: TGTGCCAGCAGCTTAGGACAGACGTACCAAGAGACCCAGTACTTC.

V usage is TRBV5-1 and J usage is TRBJ1-2, with 11 bases identical to TRBD1. V was pared by 5 bases and J by 12 bases, with 12 bases of the junction left unmatched. This CDR3 is 14 amino acids long. The germline CDR1 and CDR2 sequences are SGHRS and YFSETQ. The CDR3 loop is CASSPGQGAVEDTF. The CDR3 DNA sequence: TGCGCCAGCAGTCCCGGACAGGGGGCCGTGGAGGACACCTTC. The variable domain in full, completed from reference TRBV5-1 and TRBJ1-2, reads KAGVTQTPRYLIKTRGQQVTLSCSPISGHRSVSWYQQTPGQGLQFLFEYFSETQRNKGNFPGRFSGRQFSNSRSEMNVSTLELGDSALYLCASSPGQGAVEDTFGSGTRLTVV.

J is TRBJ2-2 and V is TRBV7-8; 8 positions agree with TRBD2. The junction had 5 bases not matched to a gene; V was cut back by 3 bases and J by 5 bases. Germline lookup yields CDR1 SGHVS and CDR2 FQNEAQ. The length of the CDR3 is 15 residues. DNA for the CDR3: TGTGCCAGCAGCTTGGCGGGGGGCCATACCGGGGAGCTGTTTTTT. Protein sequence: CASSLAGGHTGELFF.

The chain carries TRBV19 and TRBJ2-1, with a possible D match to TRBD2 (6 bases). Germline loops: CDR1 LNHDA, CDR2 SQIVND (reference sequence). This CDR3 comprises 12 residues. V lost 10 bases and J lost 7, with 14 bases in between. The CDR3 sequence: CATRAGINEQFF. CDR3 bases: TGTGCCACCCGGGCGGGAATAAATGAGCAGTTCTTC. Supplemented by reference TRBV19 and TRBJ2-1, the full variable domain reads DGGITQSPKYLFRKEGQNVTLSCEQNLNHDAMYWYRQDPGQGLRLIYYSQIVNDFQKGDIAEGYSVSREKKESFPLTVTSAQKNPTAFYLCATRAGINEQFFGPGTRLTVL.

V gene TRBV9 combines with J gene TRBJ1-1, with 7 nucleotides matching TRBD1. After removal of 3 bases from V and 6 bases from J, the junction contained 8 bases not matched to a gene. Germline values: CDR1 SGDLS, CDR2 YYNGEE. The CDR3 covers 14 residues. The CDR3 DNA sequence: TGTGCCAGCAGCGCGGGTACAGGGGTCGCTGAAGCTTTCTTT. Protein sequence: CASSAGTGVAEAFF.